These T cell receptor beta chains were read from a single sample in a study of PD-1 blockade in classical Hodgkin lymphoma. Sequencing used immunoSEQ multiplex PCR; TCRdb keeps in-frame clones, though not all of them. The sample records 100,000 or so clones, roughly 89% being singletons. The sequences come from peripheral blood mononuclear cells (PBMCs), collected before the fourth cycle of nivolumab. Source of these receptors: a human donor with classical Hodgkin lymphoma. Each CDR3 is given with its conserved first and last residue. Fields, in order: CDR3 protein, CDR3 DNA, D gene, J gene, clone size, V gene. D genes are given only for firm matches. Clone sizes are given selectively: once, few, many, or a class where the clone is expanded.

CASGEESGKLFF	TGCGCCAGCGGTGAGGAGTCCGGAAAACTGTTTTTT	NA	TRBJ1-4	NA	TRBV5-1
CASSYSIQGNHEQYF	TGTGCCAGCAGTTACTCGATACAGGGGAACCACGAGCAGTACTTC	TRBD1	TRBJ2-7	NA	TRBV6-5
CASSLGQGIYNEQFF	TGTGCCAGCAGCTTGGGACAGGGCATATACAATGAGCAGTTCTTC	TRBD1	TRBJ2-1	NA	TRBV7-9
CASRGRNTGELFF	TGTGCCAGCAGGGGACGGAACACCGGGGAGCTGTTTTTT	NA	TRBJ2-2	NA	TRBV6-5
CSVARDGFHEQFF	TGCAGCGTTGCCCGGGACGGCTTTCATGAGCAGTTCTTC	NA	TRBJ2-1	NA	TRBV29-1
CASNDRGRVDEQFF	TGTGCCAGCAACGACAGAGGAAGGGTGGATGAGCAGTTCTTC	NA	TRBJ2-1	NA	TRBV2
CASNMDRGASGNTIYF	TGTGCCAGCAACATGGACAGGGGCGCCTCTGGAAACACCATATATTTT	TRBD1	TRBJ1-3	NA	TRBV2
CASSPGSGRRIDEQYF	TGTGCCAGCAGCCCAGGATCCGGGAGGCGCATCGACGAGCAGTACTTC	TRBD2	TRBJ2-7	NA	TRBV7-9
CASSYFEGPDEQFF	TGTGCCAGCAGTTACTTTGAGGGTCCGGATGAGCAGTTCTTC	NA	TRBJ2-1	NA	TRBV6-6
CASSPPRVSGRYYEQFF	TGTGCCAGCTCACCTCCGAGGGTTAGCGGGAGATATTATGAGCAGTTCTTC	TRBD2	TRBJ2-1	NA	TRBV18
CASSFKAGGYTGELFF	TGCGCCAGCAGCTTCAAGGCGGGAGGATACACCGGGGAGCTGTTTTTT	TRBD2	TRBJ2-2	NA	TRBV5-1
CAHGGWEQPQHF	TGTGCCCACGGGGGCTGGGAGCAGCCCCAGCATTTT	NA	TRBJ1-5	NA	TRBV28
CASSTPGVSGRPDTQYF	TGTGCCAGTAGTACCCCGGGGGTGAGCGGGAGGCCCGACACGCAGTATTTT	TRBD2	TRBJ2-3	few	TRBV19
CASSEGPFPYEQYF	TGTGCCAGCAGTGAAGGGCCTTTCCCCTACGAGCAGTACTTC	NA	TRBJ2-7	once	TRBV2
CASSHGQGASGNTIYF	TGCGCCAGCAGTCACGGACAGGGGGCGTCTGGAAACACCATATATTTT	TRBD1	TRBJ1-3	NA	TRBV5-1
CASSERLTGELFF	TGTGCCAGCAGTGAACGACTCACCGGGGAGCTGTTTTTT	NA	TRBJ2-2	NA	TRBV2
CASSFDWSYNEQFF	TGTGCCAGCAGCTTCGACTGGTCCTACAATGAGCAGTTCTTC	NA	TRBJ2-1	NA	TRBV7-2
CASSQGQSYTYEQYF	TGTGCCAGCAGCCAAGGACAGTCGTATACCTACGAGCAGTACTTC	NA	TRBJ2-7	NA	TRBV14
CASSGDGDEQYF	TGTGCCAGCAGCGGGGACGGGGACGAGCAGTACTTC	NA	TRBJ2-7	NA	TRBV2
CASRRGESDTEAFF	TGTGCCAGCAGGCGGGGAGAATCAGACACTGAAGCTTTCTTT	NA	TRBJ1-1	NA	TRBV27
CASTVRSSGANVLTF	TGTGCCAGCACAGTCCGGAGCTCTGGGGCCAACGTCCTGACTTTC	NA	TRBJ2-6	NA	TRBV5-6
CASSRIQANTEAFF	TGTGCCAGCAGTCGAATACAGGCGAACACTGAAGCTTTCTTT	NA	TRBJ1-1	NA	TRBV6-5
CASSFSAHTQYF	TGTGCCAGCAGCTTTTCCGCCCATACGCAGTATTTT	NA	TRBJ2-3	NA	TRBV11-2
CASSLAEETQYF	TGTGCCAGCAGCTTAGCGGAAGAGACCCAGTACTTC	NA	TRBJ2-5	NA	TRBV5-4
CASSEEGAGPTEAFF	TGTGCCAGCAGTGAGGAGGGGGCAGGGCCAACTGAAGCTTTCTTT	TRBD1	TRBJ1-1	NA	TRBV2
CASSSQTVQVSLSGAKTF	TGTGCCAGCAGCTCGCAGACAGTTCAAGTTAGCCTGTCTGGGGCTAAGACCTTC	NA	TRBJ1-2	NA	TRBV5-5
CASSIAPPTGELFF	TGTGCCAGCTCTATTGCTCCGCCCACCGGGGAGCTGTTTTTT	NA	TRBJ2-2	NA	TRBV18
CASSLESFGRETQYF	TGCGCCAGCAGCTTGGAAAGTTTTGGGCGGGAGACCCAGTACTTC	NA	TRBJ2-5	once	TRBV5-1
CASIQGAAYNEQFF	TGTGCCAGCATCCAGGGGGCGGCCTACAATGAGCAGTTCTTC	TRBD1	TRBJ2-1	NA	TRBV28
CAWRGGTEKLFF	TGTGCCTGGAGAGGGGGGACTGAAAAACTGTTTTTT	NA	TRBJ1-4	NA	TRBV30
CAWSDTIYNEQFF	TGTGCCTGGAGCGATACTATCTACAATGAGCAGTTCTTC	NA	TRBJ2-1	once	TRBV30
CASPYEQYF	TGTGCCTCCCCCTACGAGCAGTACTTC	NA	TRBJ2-7	once	TRBV27
CASSLGAGGPSEQYF	TGTGCCAGCAGCTTAGGGGCGGGAGGGCCAAGCGAGCAGTACTTC	TRBD2	TRBJ2-7	NA	TRBV7-9
CASSLDIQETQYF	TGTGCCAGCAGCTTAGACATACAAGAGACCCAGTACTTC	NA	TRBJ2-5	NA	TRBV7-9
CASSLLVAGLDEQFF	TGTGCCAGCAGTTTATTGGTAGCGGGATTAGATGAGCAGTTCTTC	TRBD2	TRBJ2-1	NA	TRBV28
CASIPQNTEAFF	TGTGCCAGCATCCCACAGAACACTGAAGCTTTCTTT	NA	TRBJ1-1	NA	TRBV2
CASNAGPANTEAFF	TGCGCCAGCAACGCCGGTCCAGCGAACACTGAAGCTTTCTTT	NA	TRBJ1-1	few	TRBV5-1
CASSLVDRYQETQYF	TGCGCCAGCAGCTTGGTCGACAGGTACCAAGAGACCCAGTACTTC	NA	TRBJ2-5	NA	TRBV5-1
CASSVISGIGVGTGELFF	TGTGCCAGCAGTGTTATTAGCGGGATAGGGGTTGGCACCGGGGAGCTGTTCTTT	TRBD2	TRBJ2-2	NA	TRBV25-1
CASRTVGGGYTF	TGTGCCAGCAGGACGGTAGGGGGTGGCTACACCTTC	NA	TRBJ1-2	many	TRBV27
CASSQESSGIPDTQYF	TGCGCCAGCAGCCAAGAATCCAGCGGGATCCCAGATACGCAGTATTTT	TRBD2	TRBJ2-3	NA	TRBV4-3
CASGLVGLYEQYF	TGTGCTAGTGGTTTGGTCGGACTCTACGAGCAGTACTTC	NA	TRBJ2-7	NA	TRBV12-5
CATSRDQGNMLYGYTF	TGTGCCACCAGCAGAGATCAGGGAAATATGCTCTATGGCTACACCTTC	NA	TRBJ1-2	NA	TRBV15
CASSFGGSDYGYTF	TGTGCCAGCAGCTTCGGAGGGTCTGACTATGGCTACACCTTC	NA	TRBJ1-2	NA	TRBV7-9
CSARVASGYTF	TGCAGTGCTAGAGTTGCCTCTGGCTACACCTTC	NA	TRBJ1-2	NA	TRBV20-1
CASSSWTGESQETQYF	TGTGCCAGCAGCTCCTGGACAGGGGAAAGTCAAGAGACCCAGTACTTC	TRBD1	TRBJ2-5	NA	TRBV11-2
CASRGSTGYNEQFF	TGTGCCAGCAGGGGGTCGACAGGGTACAATGAGCAGTTCTTC	TRBD1	TRBJ2-1	NA	TRBV11-2
CASSVTGANTGELFF	TGTGCCAGCAGCGTGACAGGGGCGAACACCGGGGAGCTGTTTTTT	TRBD1	TRBJ2-2	once	TRBV9
CASSLRDEKLFF	TGTGCCAGCAGCCTCAGGGATGAAAAACTGTTTTTT	NA	TRBJ1-4	NA	TRBV6-6
CASSSRGYTPVGEGEQFF	TGCGCCAGCAGCAGCCGGGGGTATACCCCGGTCGGCGAAGGTGAGCAGTTCTTC	NA	TRBJ2-1	NA	TRBV5-1
CASSQQGTEAFF	TGTGCCAGCAGCCAACAGGGGACTGAAGCTTTCTTT	TRBD1	TRBJ1-1	NA	TRBV11-2
CASSFLNKVPHEQYF	TGTGCCAGCAGTTTTCTGAACAAGGTTCCCCACGAGCAGTACTTC	NA	TRBJ2-7	once	TRBV6-5
CASSIHPRAAYNEQFF	TGTGCCAGCAGCATACACCCACGCGCGGCATACAATGAGCAGTTCTTC	NA	TRBJ2-1	NA	TRBV11-2
CAISEEASGRGQYF	TGTGCCATCAGTGAGGAGGCTAGCGGGAGAGGGCAGTACTTC	TRBD2	TRBJ2-4	NA	TRBV10-3
CASSVLEGEQYF	TGTGCCAGCAGTGTGTTAGAGGGCGAGCAGTACTTC	NA	TRBJ2-7	NA	TRBV25-1
CASRRQIRGSYEQYF	TGTGCCAGCAGGAGACAGATAAGGGGAAGCTACGAGCAGTACTTC	NA	TRBJ2-7	once	TRBV11-2
CASLPGTSGQETQYF	TGTGCCAGCCTTCCCGGGACTAGCGGACAAGAGACCCAGTACTTC	TRBD2	TRBJ2-5	NA	TRBV2
CASSLAGGTEQYF	TGTGCCAGCAGCTTGGCCGGTGGTACCGAGCAGTACTTC	NA	TRBJ2-7	NA	TRBV5-4
CASSRGQGLLTNEKLFF	TGTGCCAGCAGCCGAGGACAGGGCCTCCTTACTAATGAAAAACTGTTTTTT	TRBD1	TRBJ1-4	NA	TRBV11-2